Listed below are T cell receptor beta chains from one sample, sequenced in a study of blood T cell repertoires in COVID-19. The method was immunoSEQ multiplex PCR; TCRdb's version includes in-frame clones alone and lacks a portion of them. The sample shows tens of thousands of clones, approximately 90% of them seen only once. Sample: peripheral blood. The source of these receptors is a human donor in a cohort sampled during active COVID-19. CDR3s include the opening cysteine and the closing phenylalanine or tryptophan. The D gene is left open where the match is weak. Size tells how often a clone was seen (once, few, many) or the class of an expanded clone, and some rows leave it out.

d_call clone_size j_call v_call cdr3_aa cdr3_nt
TRBD1 NA TRBJ1-1 TRBV6-5 CASRSTGGIAEAFF TGTGCCAGCAGGTCAACAGGGGGCATAGCTGAAGCTTTCTTT
NA NA TRBJ2-1 TRBV3-1/TRBV3-2 CASSQVQRVTYNEQFF TGTGCCAGCAGCCAAGTTCAGCGGGTTACCTACAATGAGCAGTTCTTC
TRBD2 NA TRBJ2-2 TRBV3-1/TRBV3-2 CASSQDSASGRYFHGELFF TGTGCCAGCAGCCAAGATTCGGCTAGCGGGAGGTATTTCCACGGGGAGCTGTTTTTT
NA NA TRBJ1-6 TRBV5-8 CASSLVDGGGVSPLHF TGTGCCAGCAGCTTGGTCGACGGAGGGGGGGTTTCACCCCTCCACTTT
TRBD1 NA TRBJ2-3 TRBV7-9 CASSSGQGGADTQYF TGTGCCAGCAGCTCCGGACAGGGCGGGGCAGATACGCAGTATTTT
TRBD2 NA TRBJ2-1 TRBV2 CASSVWLAGRYEQFF TGTGCCAGCAGTGTATGGCTAGCGGGGCGCTATGAGCAGTTCTTC
NA NA TRBJ2-3 TRBV24-1 CATSGSTAWADTQYF TGTGCCACCAGTGGATCAACGGCCTGGGCGGATACGCAGTATTTT
NA NA TRBJ1-2 TRBV21-1 CASSKGGGYTF TGTGCCAGCAGCAAGGGAGGTGGCTACACCTTC
TRBD1 NA TRBJ2-1 TRBV24-1 CATSENPGQHNEQFF TGTGCCACCAGTGAGAATCCGGGACAGCACAATGAGCAGTTCTTC
NA NA TRBJ2-5 TRBV27 CASSLYQGLQETQYF TGTGCCAGCAGCCTCTATCAGGGGTTGCAAGAGACCCAGTACTTC
NA NA TRBJ1-1 TRBV6-5 CASSFDIGGTEAFF TGTGCCAGCAGTTTTGACATCGGGGGCACTGAAGCTTTCTTT
NA NA TRBJ1-1 TRBV27 CASSFLGGGTEAFF TGTGCCAGCAGTTTTTTAGGGGGGGGCACTGAAGCTTTCTTT
NA NA TRBJ2-2 TRBV5-1 CASSLVAGGTGELFF TGCGCCAGCAGCTTGGTTGCGGGCGGCACCGGGGAGCTGTTTTTT
TRBD2 once TRBJ2-1 TRBV11-2 CASSKVAGAYNEQFF TGTGCCAGCAGCAAAGTGGCGGGAGCATACAATGAGCAGTTCTTC
TRBD2 NA TRBJ2-7 TRBV7-2 CASSPTGGKAYEQYF TGTGCCAGCAGCCCGACGGGAGGGAAGGCCTACGAGCAGTACTTC
NA NA TRBJ2-3 TRBV7-2 CASSLVVAGASTDTQYF TGTGCCAGCAGCTTAGTTGTTGCGGGGGCTAGCACAGATACGCAGTATTTT
TRBD2 NA TRBJ2-3 TRBV19 CASSWGSGTSTDTQYF TGTGCCAGTAGTTGGGGTAGCGGGACTAGCACAGATACGCAGTATTTT
TRBD1 few TRBJ1-6 TRBV11-2 CASSLDPFGQGDSPLHF TGTGCCAGCAGCTTAGACCCCTTTGGGCAGGGGGATTCACCCCTCCACTTT
NA NA TRBJ2-5 TRBV7-8 CASTRDSPRETQYF TGTGCCAGCACCCGGGACTCTCCCAGAGAGACCCAGTACTTC
NA NA TRBJ2-3 TRBV12-5 CASGRSDTQYF TGTGCTAGTGGGAGGTCAGATACGCAGTATTTT